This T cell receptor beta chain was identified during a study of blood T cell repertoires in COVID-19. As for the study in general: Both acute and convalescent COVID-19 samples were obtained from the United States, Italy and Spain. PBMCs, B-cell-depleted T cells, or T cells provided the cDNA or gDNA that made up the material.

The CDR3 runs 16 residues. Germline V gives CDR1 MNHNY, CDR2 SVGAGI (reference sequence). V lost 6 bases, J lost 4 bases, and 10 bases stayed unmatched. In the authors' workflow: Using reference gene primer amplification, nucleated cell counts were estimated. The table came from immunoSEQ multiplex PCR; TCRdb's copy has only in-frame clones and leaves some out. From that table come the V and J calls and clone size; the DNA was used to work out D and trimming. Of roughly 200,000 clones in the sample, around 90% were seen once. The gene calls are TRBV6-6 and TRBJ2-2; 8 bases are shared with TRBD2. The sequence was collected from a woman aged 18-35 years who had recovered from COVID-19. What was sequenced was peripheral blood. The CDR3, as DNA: TGTGCCAGCAGATTTTCTAGCGGGTCTATCACCGGGGAGCTGTTTTTT. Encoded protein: CASRFSSGSITGELFF.